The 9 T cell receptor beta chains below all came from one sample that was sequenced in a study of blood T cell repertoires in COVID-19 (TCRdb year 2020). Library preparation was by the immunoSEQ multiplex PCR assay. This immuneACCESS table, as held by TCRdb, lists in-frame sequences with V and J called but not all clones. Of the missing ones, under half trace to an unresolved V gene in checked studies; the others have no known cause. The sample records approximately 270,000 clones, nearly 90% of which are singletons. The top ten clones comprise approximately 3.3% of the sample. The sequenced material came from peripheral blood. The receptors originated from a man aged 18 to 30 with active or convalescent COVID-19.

CDR3 protein: CASIKRQGAGGYTF. Here the CDR3 DNA reads TGTGCCAGCATCAAAAGGCAGGGGGCAGGAGGCTACACCTTC. The chain links TRBV7-2 to TRBJ1-2; 8 nucleotides match TRBD1. The CDR3 has 14 residues. Trimming took 7 bases from V and 8 from J; bases not matched to a gene: 12. Germline loops: CDR1 SGHTA, CDR2 FQGNSA.

The CDR3 coding sequence is TGTGCCAGCAGCATGACAGTGAAGAACACCGGGGAGCTGTTTTTT. Translated, it gives CASSMTVKNTGELFF. The chain has TRBV9 and TRBJ2-2; a possible D gene is TRBD1 (5 bases). V was clipped by 4 bases and J by 1 base, with 11 bases between them. Germline lookup yields CDR1 SGDLS and CDR2 YYNGEE. The CDR3 is made up of 15 amino acids.

The CDR3 region is CASSHSGQGAGNTIYF. The CDR3 DNA reads as TGTGCCAGCAGCCATTCCGGACAGGGGGCTGGAAACACCATATATTTT. V and J are TRBV9 and TRBJ1-3, with 10 nucleotides matching TRBD1. Trimming removed 4 bases from V and 2 bases from J; junction bases left unmatched: 6. CDR3 length: 16 amino acids. Germline V gives CDR1 SGDLS, CDR2 YYNGEE.

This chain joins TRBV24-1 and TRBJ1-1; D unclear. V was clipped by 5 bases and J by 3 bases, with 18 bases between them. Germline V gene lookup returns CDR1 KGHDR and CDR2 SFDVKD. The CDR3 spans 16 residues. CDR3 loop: CATSGPAPGLDTEAFF. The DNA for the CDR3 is TGTGCCACCAGTGGCCCGGCCCCCGGACTTGACACTGAAGCTTTCTTT.

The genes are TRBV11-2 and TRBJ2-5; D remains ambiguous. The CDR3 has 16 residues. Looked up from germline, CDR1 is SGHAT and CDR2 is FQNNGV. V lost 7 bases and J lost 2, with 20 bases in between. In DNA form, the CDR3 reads TGTGCCAGCAAAAAATCCTACGGGTTTGGACAAGAGACCCAGTACTTC. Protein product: CASKKSYGFGQETQYF.

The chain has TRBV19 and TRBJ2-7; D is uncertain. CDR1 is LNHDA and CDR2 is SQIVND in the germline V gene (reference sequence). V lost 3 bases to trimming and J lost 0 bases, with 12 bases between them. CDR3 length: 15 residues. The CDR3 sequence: CASSIQVSSSYEQYF. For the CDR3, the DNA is TGTGCCAGTAGTATTCAGGTTTCGAGCTCCTACGAGCAGTACTTC.

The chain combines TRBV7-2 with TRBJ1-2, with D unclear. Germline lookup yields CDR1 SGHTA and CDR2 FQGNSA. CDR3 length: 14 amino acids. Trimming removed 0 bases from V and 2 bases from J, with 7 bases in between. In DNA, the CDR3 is TGTGCCAGCAGCTTAGCGGGCAGAAACTATGGCTACACCTTC. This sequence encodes CASSLAGRNYGYTF.

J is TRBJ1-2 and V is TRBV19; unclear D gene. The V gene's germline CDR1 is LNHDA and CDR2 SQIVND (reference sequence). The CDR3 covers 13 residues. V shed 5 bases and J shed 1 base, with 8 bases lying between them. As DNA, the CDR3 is TGTGCCAGTAGTTACGGGAATAACTATGGCTACACCTTC. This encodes CASSYGNNYGYTF.

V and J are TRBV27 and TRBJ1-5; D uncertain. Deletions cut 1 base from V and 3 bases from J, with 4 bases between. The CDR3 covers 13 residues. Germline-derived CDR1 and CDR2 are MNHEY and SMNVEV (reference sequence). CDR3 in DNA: TGTGCCAGCAGTTTATATTACAATCAGCCCCAGCATTTT. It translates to CASSLYYNQPQHF.